These 26 T cell receptor beta chains were sequenced from one sample in a study of molecular identifiers for immune sequencing clone quantification. TCRdb redid the calling of the PCR reads with MiXCR, one entry per CDR3 protein. The sample carries around 470,000 distinct CDR3 sequences, roughly 23% recorded once. The specimen sequenced was naive CD8+ T cells from blood, with Jurkat cell RNA spiked in. Stated subset: FACS-sorted CD8+CD4-CCR7+CD45RA+ naive T cells. Every receptor here comes from a human donor in good health. Some libraries in this study had Jurkat cell RNA spiked in.

About this clonotype itself: A much larger clone is a single base away; this may be a read error. The CDR3 does not end in the conserved phenylalanine or tryptophan, so this is likely a read error. The chain couples TRBV27 to TRBJ2-3; tentative D call: TRBD1 (5 bases). The ends were cut back, 2 bases at V and 0 bases at J, with 6 bases in the middle. Germline lookup yields CDR1 MNHEY and CDR2 SMNVEV (reference sequence). The CDR3 consists of 14 residues. The CDR3 DNA follows: TGTGCCAGCAGTTTAGGACATAGCACAGATACGCAGTATCTT. Translated: CASSLGHSTDTQYL.

At least ten counts were recorded for this clonotype. This chain joins TRBV9 and TRBJ2-3; a possible D gene is TRBD2 (5 bases). This CDR3 has 15 amino acids. CDR1 is SGDLS, CDR2 YYNGEE, per germline. Trimming left V 3 bases short and J 6 bases short, with 17 bases between. CDR3 loop: CASSEGVPSSDTQYF. CDR3 DNA: TGTGCCAGCAGCGAGGGAGTCCCCAGTTCGGATACGCAGTATTTT.

This clonotype was observed many times. This sequence joins TRBV20-1 and TRBJ2-5; TRBD1 aligns across 7 bases. From germline, CDR1 is DFQATT and CDR2 SNEGSKA (reference sequence). The CDR3 contains 13 residues. Trimming took 3 bases from V and 3 from J; bases not matched to a gene: 4. CDR3 in DNA: TGCAGTGCTAGCACAGACAGGGAAGAGACCCAGTACTTC. Translated, it gives CSASTDREETQYF.

To note about this clonotype: This sequence may be a read error, since a much larger clone differs from it by one base. The V call is TRBV6-5, the J call TRBJ2-5, with D possibly matching TRBD2 (5 bases). This CDR3 has 16 amino acids. Germline V lookup: CDR1 MNHEY, CDR2 SVGAGI. CDR3 DNA: TGTGCCAACAGTCACCCCCCGGCTAGCAGGCAAGAGACCCAGTACTTC. It translates to CANSHPPASRQETQYF.

This clonotype has ten or more counts. The V and J genes are TRBV27 and TRBJ2-2; D is uncertain. CDR3 length: 11 amino acids. V dropped 11 bases and J dropped 2 bases, with 6 bases sitting between them. From germline, CDR1 is MNHEY and CDR2 SMNVEV (reference sequence). CDR3 DNA sequence: TGTGCCGCGAGAAACACCGGGGAGCTGTTTTTT. Amino acids: CAARNTGELFF.

This chain joins TRBV19 and TRBJ2-2; unclear D gene. CDR1 is LNHDA and CDR2 is SQIVND in the germline V gene (reference sequence). V dropped 9 bases and J dropped 2 bases, with 10 bases sitting between them. The CDR3 covers 13 residues. The CDR3 region has the DNA TGTGCCAGCAGACTTGTTAACACCGGGGAGCTGTTTTTT. It specifies CASRLVNTGELFF.

This clonotype occurred many times. The rearrangement links TRBV7-2 to TRBJ2-6; 8 nucleotides agree with TRBD2. This CDR3 comprises 16 residues. Germline CDR1 is SGHTA and CDR2 is FQGNSA. J lost 4 bases, V lost 4 bases, and 6 bases had no gene match. DNA of the CDR3: TGTGCCAGCAGCTGGACTAGCTACTCCGGGGCCAACGTCCTGACTTTC. Its protein product is CASSWTSYSGANVLTF.

This clonotype was detected ten times or more. The chain combines TRBV6-5 with TRBJ2-7; 11 bases align to TRBD1. This CDR3 spans 14 amino acids. The V and J ends lost 5 bases and 3 bases, in that order; junction bases with no gene match: 3. Germline CDR1 and CDR2: MNHEY and SVGAGI. In DNA form, the CDR3 reads TGTGCCAGCAGTACGGGACAGGGGGACTACGAGCAGTACTTC. It encodes CASSTGQGDYEQYF.

In this sample, this clonotype turned up a few times. V and J are TRBV4-1 and TRBJ2-7; D may be TRBD1 (5 bases). Looked up from germline, CDR1 is MGHRA and CDR2 is YSYEKL. Trimming pared 2 bases from V and 0 bases from J, leaving 14 bases between. This CDR3 is built from 16 residues. The CDR3 reads CASSQSSPDSSYEQYF. The CDR3 DNA reads as TGCGCCAGCAGCCAATCGTCACCCGACAGCTCCTACGAGCAGTACTTC.

This rearrangement joins TRBV4-1 to TRBJ1-6, with D uncertain. The CDR3 is 16 residues long. V lost 5 bases and J 0 bases, leaving 11 bases between the germline ends. Germline loops: CDR1 MGHRA, CDR2 YSYEKL. The CDR3 here is CASSSLGSSYNSPLHF. In nucleotides, the CDR3 is TGCGCCAGCAGCTCCTTGGGGAGCTCCTATAATTCACCCCTCCACTTT.

This clonotype has more than one count but fewer than ten. The chain employs TRBV7-9 and TRBJ1-1, with D possibly matching TRBD1 (6 bases). The CDR3 loop spans 13 amino acids. With 5 bases removed from V and 4 bases from J, the gap between germline ends came to 11 bases. The germline CDR1 and CDR2 sequences are SEHNR and FQNEAQ (reference sequence). In nucleotides, the CDR3 is TGTGCCAGCAGCATTGGGGGGGCCACTGAAGCTTTCTTT. It yields the protein CASSIGGATEAFF.

This clonotype was observed a few times. This sequence joins TRBV19 and TRBJ2-3; 16 nucleotides align to TRBD2. The CDR3 length is 19 residues. Germline CDR1 and CDR2: LNHDA and SQIVND (reference sequence). Trimming at V came to 8 bases and at J to 2 bases, leaving 13 bases not matched to a gene. DNA of the CDR3: TGTGCCAGTCACCCCGGGACTAGCGGGAGGGCCGGCCTCACAGATACGCAGTATTTT. Translated, it gives CASHPGTSGRAGLTDTQYF.

This clonotype appeared once. The genes are TRBV6-5 and TRBJ2-3, with TRBD2 matching over 9 bases. Germline V gives CDR1 MNHEY, CDR2 SVGAGI. Trimming at V came to 0 bases and at J to 5 bases, leaving 6 bases not matched to a gene. This CDR3 has 16 residues. Written as DNA, the CDR3 is TGTGCCAGCAGTTACTCGAGGCGGGGGGGCCTAGATACGCAGTATTTT. The encoded protein is CASSYSRRGGLDTQYF.

V gene TRBV6-1 combines with J gene TRBJ2-1; 9 bases are shared with TRBD1. CDR1 and CDR2 from the germline V gene are MNHNS and SASEGT. Trimming cost V 3 bases and J 8 bases; bases outside gene matches: 5. The CDR3 is made up of 14 amino acids. The chain's CDR3 is CASSEGQGLDEQFF. The CDR3 DNA is TGTGCCAGCAGTGAGGGACAGGGTCTCGATGAGCAGTTCTTC.

This clonotype was detected a few times. This sequence joins TRBV19 and TRBJ2-1, with unresolved D. V dropped 6 bases and J dropped 6 bases, with 21 bases sitting between them. The CDR3 sequence is 16 residues long. CDR1 and CDR2 from the germline V gene are LNHDA and SQIVND (reference sequence). The CDR3 nucleotides are TGTGCCAGTAGGGACCGTTACTCTCTCAGGTCCAATGAGCAGTTCTTC. Translation: CASRDRYSLRSNEQFF.

In this sample, this clonotype turned up many times. In nucleotides, the CDR3 is TGCAGCGTGGATCAGGGCCTCAATGAGCAGTTCTTC. Its protein is CSVDQGLNEQFF. The V gene is TRBV29-1, the J gene TRBJ2-1; D is possibly TRBD1 (5 bases). Trimming left V 6 bases short and J 6 bases short, with 12 bases between. This CDR3 contains 12 residues. CDR1 is SQVTM, CDR2 ANQGSEA, per germline.

CDR3: CASSLALAIDSYEQYF. The CDR3 region has the DNA TGTGCCAGCAGCTTAGCGCTAGCCATCGACTCCTACGAGCAGTACTTC. The chain employs TRBV11-1 and TRBJ2-7, with TRBD2 as a possible D gene (5 bases). Germline V gene data show CDR1 as SGHAT and CDR2 as FQDESV (reference sequence). Trimming left V 0 bases short and J 0 bases short, with 12 bases between. The CDR3 is made up of 16 amino acids.

This clonotype was recorded at least ten times. V usage is TRBV27 and J usage is TRBJ1-5, with 7 positions matching TRBD1. Germline CDR1 reads MNHEY; CDR2 reads SMNVEV (reference sequence). The J segment lost 5 bases and the V segment lost 4 bases, leaving 2 bases of the junction unmatched. There are 13 residues in the CDR3. The CDR3 region is CASSWTGDQPQHF. The CDR3 nucleotides are TGTGCCAGCAGTTGGACAGGAGATCAGCCCCAGCATTTT.

This clonotype was found a few times. The chain combines TRBV5-1 with TRBJ2-7; D possibly corresponds to TRBD2 (7 bases). Germline V gene sequence: CDR1 SGHRS, CDR2 YFSETQ. V shed 3 bases and J shed 2 bases, with 18 bases lying between them. There are 16 residues in the CDR3. The CDR3 DNA follows: TGCGCCAGCAGCTCAGGACAGCGGGGTTCGGCCTACGAGCAGTACTTC. This translates into CASSSGQRGSAYEQYF.

This clonotype was recorded many times. V is TRBV12-3 or TRBV12-4 and J is TRBJ1-5; maybe TRBD1 (6 bases). The CDR3 is 12 amino acids. Trimming pared 5 bases from V and 5 bases from J, leaving 7 bases between. The CDR3 nucleotides read TGTGCCAGCAGTCCAGGGGATCAGCCCCAGCATTTT. Encoded protein: CASSPGDQPQHF.

There are a few counts of this clonotype. The genes are TRBV27 and TRBJ1-1; possibly TRBD1 for D (6 bases). This CDR3 is 11 amino acids long. The germline CDR1 and CDR2 sequences are MNHEY and SMNVEV (reference sequence). V lost 6 bases and J lost 11, with 13 bases in between. The CDR3: CASRGQLGAFF. The CDR3, as DNA: TGTGCCAGCAGAGGACAGCTAGGCGCTTTCTTT.

This clonotype has a count of ten or more. The J gene is TRBJ1-1, the V gene TRBV18; D unclear. CDR1 is KGHSH and CDR2 is LQKENI in the germline V gene. CDR3 length: 14 residues. V was shortened by 3 bases and J by 6 bases, with 14 bases between the two germline ends. The CDR3 here is CASSPSTVEPEAFF. As DNA, the CDR3 is TGTGCCAGCTCACCTAGCACGGTGGAACCTGAAGCTTTCTTT.

The V call is TRBV4-3, the J call TRBJ2-2; D might be TRBD2 (5 bases). Germline CDR1 LGHNA, CDR2 YSLEER. Between the trimmed V and J ends, which lost 1 base and 3 bases, there was a span of 12 bases. This CDR3 has 16 residues. The CDR3 is CASSQVRGLDTGELFF. CDR3 sequence (DNA): TGCGCCAGCAGCCAAGTTAGAGGGCTAGACACCGGGGAGCTGTTTTTT.

Remarks on this clonotype: A read error may account for a junction end that differs from germline. CDR3 in amino acids: CASSESDRGVVYEQCF. In nucleotides, the CDR3 is TGTGCCAGCAGTGAAAGCGACAGGGGGGTGGTCTACGAGCAGTGCTTC. The chain links TRBV25-1 to TRBJ2-7, with TRBD1 matching over 9 bases. CDR1 and CDR2 (germline): MGHDK, SYGVNS. The CDR3 has 16 residues.

This clonotype was seen ten or more times. CDR3 protein: CASSQDEGTEKLFF. Written as DNA, the CDR3 is TGCGCCAGCAGCCAAGATGAAGGGACAGAAAAACTGTTTTTT. The chain carries TRBV4-3 and TRBJ1-4, with a tentative D call TRBD1 (6 bases). V lost 0 bases, J lost 8 bases, and 10 bases lay in between. The CDR3 length is 14 residues. The germline gives CDR1 LGHNA, CDR2 YSLEER.

There are a few counts of this clonotype. The chain couples TRBV7-6 to TRBJ2-2; 7 positions match TRBD1. CDR1 is SGHVS, CDR2 FNYEAQ, per germline. Losses at the gene ends were 2 bases for V and 6 bases for J; bases not matched to a gene: 12. CDR3 length: 17 amino acids. This CDR3 is CASSLKGGAVLAGELFF. CDR3 nucleotides: TGTGCCAGCAGCTTAAAAGGGGGCGCAGTACTTGCCGGGGAGCTGTTTTTT. Filled out from reference TRBV7-6 and TRBJ2-2, the complete variable domain reads GAGVSQSPRYKVTKRGQDVALRCDPISGHVSLYWYRQALGQGPEFLTYFNYEAQQDKSGLPNDRFSAERPEGSISTLTIQRTEQRDSAMYRCASSLKGGAVLAGELFFGEGSRLTVL.